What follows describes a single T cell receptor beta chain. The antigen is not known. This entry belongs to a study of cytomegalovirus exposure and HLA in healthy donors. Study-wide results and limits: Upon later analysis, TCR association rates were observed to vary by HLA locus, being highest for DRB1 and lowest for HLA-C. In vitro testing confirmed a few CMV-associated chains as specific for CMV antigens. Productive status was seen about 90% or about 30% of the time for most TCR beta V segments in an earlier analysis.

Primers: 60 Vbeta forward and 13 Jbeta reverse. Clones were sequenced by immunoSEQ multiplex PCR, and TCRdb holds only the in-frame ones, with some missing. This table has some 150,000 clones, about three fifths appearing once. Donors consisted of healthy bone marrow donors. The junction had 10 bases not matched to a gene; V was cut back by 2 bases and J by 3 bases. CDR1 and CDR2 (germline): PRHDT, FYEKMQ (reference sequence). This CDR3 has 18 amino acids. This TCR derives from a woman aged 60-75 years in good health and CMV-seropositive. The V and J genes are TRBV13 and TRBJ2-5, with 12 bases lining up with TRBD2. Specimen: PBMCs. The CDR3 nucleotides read TGTGCCAGCAGCTTACTTAATCGACTAGCGGGAGTGGAAGAGACCCAGTACTTC. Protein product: CASSLLNRLAGVEETQYF.